The T cell receptor (beta chain) described here comes from a study of Graves' ophthalmopathy and Graves' hyperthyroidism. This CDR3 has 15 amino acids. The germline CDR1 and CDR2 sequences are SEHNR and FQNEAQ (reference sequence). Amplification of the TCR beta CDR3 regions used RNA transcripts (as template). After a first-round RT-PCR with HTBI primers, a second-round multiplex PCR was run. Using its own MiXCR run on the multiplex PCR reads, TCRdb lists one record per CDR3 protein. The repertoire has almost 750,000 distinct CDR3 sequences, about 44% of them found once; the top ten carry 40% to 55%. The chain links TRBV7-9 to TRBJ2-7, with TRBD2 identical over 14 bases. The J call may be faulty, since TRBJ2-1 better matches the DNA end. This clonotype was sampled from an adult man with Graves' ophthalmopathy. The sample was peripheral blood. The CDR3 DNA is TGTGCCAGCAGCTTGACTAGCGGGGGGGCCAATGAGCAGTTCTTC. Translated, it gives CASSLTSGGANEQFF.